Each of the 32 T cell receptor beta chains below was sequenced from the same sample in a study of low-dose radiotherapy and immunotherapy resistance in tumors. TRAV and TRBV primers primed cDNA for both TCRalpha and TCRbeta. The TCRs were subjected to amplification over around 19 PCR cycles employing a constant-region primer in conjunction with a V-primer adapter. MiXCR was run by TCRdb on the reads, yielding one entry per CDR3 protein. The data contain 80,000 or so distinct CDR3 sequences, around a sixth of them singletons. Time point noted: after trial treatment. Specified treatment: LDRT plus nivolumab, ipilimumab, low-dose cyclophosphamide and aspirin (RACIN trial). The material was PBMCs, obtained after low-dose radiotherapy plus immunotherapy. These receptors were obtained from a male donor with prostate cancer.

This clonotype was observed a handful of times. V is TRBV6-5 and J is TRBJ2-3; D is undetermined. This CDR3 contains 15 residues. Between the trimmed V and J ends, which lost 6 bases and 0 bases, there was a span of 13 bases. Germline CDR1 is MNHEY and CDR2 is SVGAGI. DNA for the CDR3: TGTGCCAGCAGACCGTCTTCTATTAGCACAGATACGCAGTATTTT. Translation: CASRPSSISTDTQYF.

This clonotype was seen repeatedly, ten times or more. The chain carries TRBV11-1 and TRBJ2-1, with TRBD2 matching over 7 bases. The V segment lost 4 bases and the J segment 7 bases; nucleotides outside the gene matches: 16. This CDR3 contains 17 residues. CDR1 is SGHAT, CDR2 FQDESV, per germline (reference sequence). Here the CDR3 reads CASSSTLPGGGGNEQFF. As DNA, the CDR3 is TGTGCCAGCAGCTCCACCCTTCCTGGCGGGGGAGGGAATGAGCAGTTCTTC.

This clonotype was observed many times. V and J are TRBV29-1 and TRBJ2-1, with 8 bases identical to TRBD2. After removal of 7 bases from V and 0 bases from J, the junction contained 5 bases not matched to a gene. The germline gives CDR1 SQVTM, CDR2 ANQGSEA. The CDR3 has 14 residues. The CDR3 loop reads CSAPGTSSYNEQFF. The CDR3 DNA is TGCAGCGCGCCCGGGACTAGCTCCTACAATGAGCAGTTCTTC.

This clonotype was counted a few times. V and J are TRBV7-8 and TRBJ1-1; D is uncertain. The CDR3 extends over 14 amino acids. Germline loops: CDR1 SGHVS, CDR2 FQNEAQ. V lost 1 base, J lost 10 bases, and 16 bases lay in between. CDR3 in DNA: TGTGCCAGCAGCTTAGAGTGGAGGGAAGATCGAGCTTTCTTT. Its protein is CASSLEWREDRAFF.

This clonotype was counted ten times or more. The chain carries TRBV6-2 or TRBV6-3 and TRBJ2-5; 7 nucleotides align to TRBD2. From germline, CDR1 is MNHEY and CDR2 SVGEGT. The CDR3 runs to 15 residues. Losses at the gene ends were 5 bases for V and 2 bases for J; bases not matched to a gene: 8. CDR3 sequence: CASSGLVGSQETQYF. The DNA of the CDR3 is TGTGCCAGCAGTGGACTAGTCGGGTCGCAAGAGACCCAGTACTTC.

This clonotype was detected ten times or more. The chain employs TRBV29-1 and TRBJ2-5; D is perhaps TRBD1 (6 bases). V lost 5 bases to trimming and J lost 1 base, with 14 bases between them. Germline V gives CDR1 SQVTM, CDR2 ANQGSEA. The CDR3 covers 14 residues. The CDR3 region has the DNA TGCAGCGTTATGCTCGGGACAACCCAAGAGACCCAGTACTTC. Its protein product is CSVMLGTTQETQYF.

This clonotype was seen many times. This chain connects TRBV4-3 to TRBJ2-1; TRBD2 matches at 9 bases. Trimming removed 0 bases from V and 7 bases from J; junction bases left unmatched: 10. Germline assignment: CDR1 LGHNA and CDR2 YSLEER. The CDR3 sequence is 17 residues long. The CDR3 coding sequence is TGCGCCAGCAGCCAAGAGCCAGCGGGAGGAGTGAGGAATGAGCAGTTCTTC. This encodes CASSQEPAGGVRNEQFF.

This clonotype was counted a few times. At one end the junction does not follow the germline gene, possibly because of a read error. This sequence joins TRBV19 and TRBJ2-1; 7 nucleotides align to TRBD2. The CDR3 is 16 amino acids. The germline V gene has CDR1 LNHDA and CDR2 SQIVND (reference sequence). In nucleotides, the CDR3 is TGTGCCAGTAGCCCCATAGCGGGCGAGAGGCACAATGAGCCGTTCTTC. It translates to CASSPIAGERHNEPFF.

About this clonotype: This clone may be a read error of a much larger clone one base away. This rearrangement joins TRBV12-3 or TRBV12-4 to TRBJ2-2, with 7 bases matching TRBD1. The CDR3 runs to 14 residues. The DNA of the CDR3 is TGTGCCGGCAGCCCTACAGGGGTGTCCGGGGAGCTGTTTTTT. Protein: CAGSPTGVSGELFF.

This clonotype was seen at least ten times. V and J are TRBV27 and TRBJ2-1; D may be TRBD1 (7 bases). The ends were cut back, 7 bases at V and 2 bases at J, with 18 bases in the middle. The CDR3 is 16 amino acids. Germline V gene data show CDR1 as MNHEY and CDR2 as SMNVEV (reference sequence). In nucleotides, the CDR3 is TGTGCCAGCACTTCCGGGCAGGGGGGCGCCTACAATGAGCAGTTCTTC. This encodes CASTSGQGGAYNEQFF.

In its sample, this clonotype was seen many times. V gene TRBV28 combines with J gene TRBJ1-1; no clear D gene. The CDR3 totals 12 residues. CDR1 is MDHEN and CDR2 is SYDVKM in the germline V gene. The germline V and J ends were trimmed by 8 bases and 1 base, with 8 bases remaining between them. The CDR3 is CASGAGNTEAFF. The CDR3 DNA reads TGTGCCAGCGGCGCAGGGAACACTGAAGCTTTCTTT.

This clonotype was seen many times. The chain has TRBV5-1 and TRBJ2-7; weak D call: TRBD2 (5 bases). The V end was cut by 6 bases, the J end by 4 bases, with 20 bases between. The CDR3 contains 15 residues. Germline-derived CDR1 and CDR2 are SGHRS and YFSETQ. CDR3 nucleotide sequence: TGCGCCAGCAAAGGCCGGTGGGGAGATTCGTACGAGCAGTACTTC. It codes for CASKGRWGDSYEQYF.

This clonotype was seen at least ten times. The chain joins TRBV7-9 to TRBJ1-6; D unclear. V lost 4 bases and J lost 0, with 4 bases in between. The CDR3 totals 14 residues. Germline V lookup: CDR1 SEHNR, CDR2 FQNEAQ (reference sequence). The CDR3 here is CASSSSSYNSPLHF. CDR3 nucleotide sequence: TGTGCCAGCAGCTCCAGCTCCTATAATTCACCCCTCCACTTT.

There are many counts of this clonotype. The chain employs TRBV2 and TRBJ2-2; 8 nucleotides match TRBD2. V lost 10 bases, J lost 4 bases, and 8 bases stayed unmatched. Germline assignment: CDR1 SNHLY and CDR2 FYNNEI. CDR3 length equals 14 residues. CDR3 residues: CATKAGAATGELFF. CDR3 bases: TGTGCCACCAAAGCGGGAGCTGCCACCGGGGAGCTGTTTTTT.

Worth noting for this clonotype: Because the CDR3's place on the DNA is in doubt, the DNA is left out and the CDR3 is given as listed by TCRdb. The V and J genes are TRBV7-2 and TRBJ2-2; the D call in the table, TRBD1, was not verified against the DNA. The CDR3 length is 15 residues, termini included. CDR1 and CDR2 from the germline V gene are SGHTA and FQGNSA. This CDR3 reads CASSSPGGAPGSCFF.

This clonotype has ten or more counts. The J gene is TRBJ2-1, the V gene TRBV18, with D unclear. CDR1 is KGHSH, CDR2 LQKENI, per germline. The CDR3 loop spans 12 amino acids. V was shortened by 1 base and J by 10 bases, with 8 bases between the two germline ends. The CDR3 spells CASSPQGEEQFF. CDR3 nucleotides: TGTGCCAGCTCACCACAGGGTGAAGAGCAGTTCTTC.

This clonotype occurred many times. The V call is TRBV27, the J call TRBJ1-3, with D possibly TRBD1 on 5 matching bases. The germline V and J ends were trimmed by 5 bases and 3 bases, with 20 bases remaining between them. The CDR3 spans 17 residues. Germline lookup yields CDR1 MNHEY and CDR2 SMNVEV (reference sequence). The CDR3 spells CASSPYGAPGSGNTIYF. CDR3 in DNA: TGTGCCAGCAGTCCGTACGGGGCCCCGGGAAGTGGAAACACCATATATTTT.

This clonotype was seen many times. The V call is TRBV6-1, the J call TRBJ2-7, with D unclear. CDR3 length: 11 amino acids. Looked up from germline, CDR1 is MNHNS and CDR2 is SASEGT. Trimming pared 7 bases from V and 6 bases from J, leaving 10 bases between. The CDR3 protein is CASKDWSEQYF. The CDR3 DNA is TGTGCCAGCAAAGATTGGTCCGAGCAGTACTTC.

In its sample, this clonotype was seen many times. The genes are TRBV20-1 and TRBJ2-1; D gene uncertain. Germline CDR1 is DFQATT and CDR2 is SNEGSKA (reference sequence). This CDR3 has 11 residues. Trimming left V 6 bases short and J 8 bases short, with 11 bases between. CDR3 nucleotides: TGCAGTGCAAAACCATTCGATGAGCAGTTCTTC. Its protein is CSAKPFDEQFF.

This clonotype was seen ten or more times. The CDR3: CASSPLGNTEAFF. CDR3 in DNA: TGTGCCAGTAGTCCCCTCGGGAACACTGAAGCTTTCTTT. The V and J genes are TRBV19 and TRBJ1-1; D not resolved. The CDR3 covers 13 residues. Trimming left V 5 bases short and J 1 base short, with 8 bases between. The germline V gene encodes CDR1 LNHDA and CDR2 SQIVND (reference sequence).

The chain links TRBV10-3 to TRBJ2-1, with D possibly matching TRBD1 (6 bases). The V end was cut by 6 bases, the J end by 0 bases, with 18 bases between. The CDR3 contains 17 residues. The V gene's germline CDR1 is ENHRY and CDR2 SYGVKD. This CDR3 reads CAISVGTLLHSYNEQFF. The DNA of the CDR3 is TGTGCCATCAGCGTCGGGACACTTTTACACTCCTACAATGAGCAGTTCTTC.

This clonotype was observed at least ten times. The chain uses TRBV29-1 and TRBJ2-7; D may be TRBD2 (5 bases). The CDR3 runs 13 residues. Germline CDR1 reads SQVTM; CDR2 reads ANQGSEA. V gave up 5 bases and J gave up 2 bases, with 13 bases separating them. CDR3 sequence (DNA): TGCAGCGTTCGTCTAGCAGGTACCTACGAGCAGTACTTC. This codes for CSVRLAGTYEQYF.

A few counts support this clonotype. This chain connects TRBV27 to TRBJ2-7, with TRBD2 identical over 8 bases. The CDR3 covers 16 residues. Losses at the gene ends were 3 bases for V and 7 bases for J; bases not matched to a gene: 14. Germline V gene sequence: CDR1 MNHEY, CDR2 SMNVEV (reference sequence). The CDR3 DNA reads as TGTGCCAGCAGTTTGGAGGCGGGACTAGTAGTGGGGGAGCAGTACTTC. Amino acid sequence: CASSLEAGLVVGEQYF.

This clonotype came up many times. The CDR3 nucleotides are TGTGCCAGCTCACGGGACAGGGCTGACACCGGGGAGCTGTTTTTT. This gives the protein CASSRDRADTGELFF. This sequence joins TRBV18 and TRBJ2-2, with 9 positions matching TRBD1. This CDR3 is 15 amino acids long. With 4 bases clipped from V and 3 bases from J, the junction kept 3 bases outside the gene matches. Germline V gives CDR1 KGHSH, CDR2 LQKENI.

The sample holds many counts of this clonotype. This rearrangement joins TRBV3-1 to TRBJ2-1; D is undetermined. Germline CDR1 LGHDT, CDR2 YNNKEL (reference sequence). This CDR3 is built from 16 residues. V lost 0 bases and J lost 3, with 12 bases in between. In DNA, the CDR3 is TGTGCCAGCAGCCAAGACCCAAGACTCTTCTACAATGAGCAGTTCTTC. This sequence encodes CASSQDPRLFYNEQFF.

This clonotype was observed many times. The chain links TRBV28 to TRBJ2-1; 9 nucleotides agree with TRBD1. J lost 8 bases, V lost 4 bases, and 9 bases had no gene match. The CDR3 is 15 amino acids. The germline CDR1 and CDR2 sequences are MDHEN and SYDVKM. The CDR3 sequence is CASSSPQGAADEQFF. For the CDR3, the DNA is TGTGCCAGCAGTTCCCCACAGGGGGCTGCCGATGAGCAGTTCTTC.

The CDR3 DNA is TGTGCCAGCAGCCAAGTCTCGAGCTCCTACAATGAGCAGTTCTTC. Encoded protein: CASSQVSSSYNEQFF. The rearrangement links TRBV14 to TRBJ2-1; D call uncertain. V was pared by 1 base and J by 0 bases, with 7 bases between. There are 15 residues in the CDR3. Germline V gene lookup returns CDR1 SGHDN and CDR2 FVKESK.

With regard to this clonotype: With a far larger clone one base away, a read error is the likely cause. The rearrangement uses TRBV19 and TRBJ2-1; TRBD2 is a possible D gene (6 bases). Deletions cut 7 bases from V and 10 bases from J, with 20 bases between. CDR1 is LNHDA and CDR2 is SQIVND in the germline V gene (reference sequence). The CDR3 runs to 14 residues. Written as DNA, the CDR3 is TGTGCCAGTACGTCCGGATTATCGGGGGACGAGCAGTTCTTC. It yields the protein CASTSGLSGDEQFF.

With respect to this clonotype: It is unclear where the CDR3 begins or ends on the DNA, so no DNA is shown, and the CDR3 is as TCRdb lists it. The chain recombines TRBV20-1 with TRBJ2-1; no check of the table's D call, TRBD2, against the DNA was made. The length of the CDR3 is 23 amino acids, counting both ends. The germline gives CDR1 DFQATT, CDR2 SNEGSKA (reference sequence). The CDR3 here is CSAQPSSGSRYEQYFGPGNEQFF.

This clonotype was counted ten times or more. The rearrangement links TRBV4-2 to TRBJ2-2; 10 nucleotides line up with TRBD2. The CDR3 sequence is 18 residues long. Unmatched junction bases numbered 6, after V lost 2 bases and J lost 0 bases. Germline V gives CDR1 LGHNA, CDR2 YNFKEQ. The CDR3 nucleotides read TGTGCCAGCAGCCAACCAACTAGCGGGATAGCGAACACCGGGGAGCTGTTTTTT. It encodes CASSQPTSGIANTGELFF.

This clonotype appeared a few times. The rearrangement uses TRBV28 and TRBJ1-5; no clear D. CDR3 length: 15 amino acids. V lost 7 bases and J 1 base, leaving 14 bases between the germline ends. Germline lookup yields CDR1 MDHEN and CDR2 SYDVKM. In DNA form, the CDR3 reads TGTGCCAGCACCCTCCGGACCCAAAGCAATCAGCCCCAGCATTTT. As protein: CASTLRTQSNQPQHF.

This clonotype is a singleton in its sample. This may be a read error, as it is one base from a much larger clone. The CDR3 nucleotides read TGTGCCAGCAAACCCGCGGGGGGGCGGACCCAGTTCTTC. This gives the protein CASKPAGGRTQFF. This chain joins TRBV6-2 or TRBV6-3 and TRBJ2-1; 9 bases fit TRBD2. This CDR3 comprises 13 residues. Germline lookup yields CDR1 MNHEY and CDR2 SVGEGT. Unmatched junction bases numbered 11, after V lost 7 bases and J lost 13 bases.